Listed here is a single T cell receptor beta chain. Its cognate antigen is unknown. The sample originates from a study of T cell repertoires in cytomegalovirus infection. Turning to the study itself: Well-studied HLA-B-restricted CMV epitopes were used in the study alongside recently identified HLA-C-restricted ones. Both CMV infection and a matching HLA type were indicated by public TCR beta signatures.

Study observations and caveats: CMV carriers with the relevant HLA were identified by cumulative public TCR beta family frequency. Dominant in the ex vivo response were TCR beta clonotypes restricted by HLA-C and specific for CMV.

Via MiXCR, TCRdb re-called the reads, giving one row per CDR3 protein. The sample lists about 920,000 distinct CDR3 sequences, 30% to 40% seen once, with roughly 13% in the top ten. V dropped 2 bases and J dropped 3 bases, with 7 bases sitting between them. CDR1 and CDR2 (germline): KGHSH, LQKENI. The CDR3 extends over 13 amino acids. V and J are TRBV18 and TRBJ1-1; D gene unclear. The TCR originated in a human donor in good health (CMV status not recorded). Some clones in this sample may be carry-over from other donors' samples. Sequences were derived from cultured CD8+ T cells from PBMCs, sampled from culture after CMV antigen stimulation. This CDR3 reads CASSPILDTEAFF. The DNA for the CDR3 is TGTGCCAGCTCACCAATACTCGACACTGAAGCTTTCTTT. The full variable domain, in which reference TRBV18 and TRBJ1-1 provide the parts outside the CDR3, is NAGVMQNPRHLVRRRGQEARLRCSPMKGHSHVYWYRQLPEEGLKFMVYLQKENIIDESGMPKERFSAEFPKEGPSILRIQQVVRGDSAAYFCASSPILDTEAFFGQGTRLTVV.